The 5 T cell receptor beta chains given below trace back to one sample, sequenced in a study of blood T cell repertoires in COVID-19. Libraries were prepared by immunoSEQ multiplex PCR; TCRdb keeps only in-frame clonotypes and omits some of them. The data show some 150,000 clones, with 75% to 90% seen just once and about 2.5% held by the top ten. The specimen sequenced was peripheral blood. These receptors were taken from a woman in her 70s with acute or convalescent COVID-19.

This chain connects TRBV5-1 to TRBJ2-3, with a possible D match to TRBD1 (6 bases). Germline CDR1 and CDR2: SGHRS and YFSETQ. The CDR3 loop spans 14 amino acids. V gave up 1 base and J gave up 6 bases, with 12 bases separating them. The CDR3 DNA is TGCGCCAGCAGCTTGAGACAGGTAGGGGATACGCAGTATTTT. Its translation: CASSLRQVGDTQYF.

V and J are TRBV2 and TRBJ2-2; a possible D gene is TRBD1 (6 bases). CDR1 is SNHLY, CDR2 FYNNEI, per germline. CDR3 size: 15 residues. V lost 2 bases and J lost 1, with 8 bases in between. The CDR3 coding sequence is TGTGCCAGCAGTGAAAGGACAGAGAACACCGGGGAGCTGTTTTTT. It translates to CASSERTENTGELFF. Filled out from reference TRBV2 and TRBJ2-2, the complete variable domain reads EPEVTQTPSHQVTQMGQEVILRCVPISNHLYFYWYRQILGQKVEFLVSFYNNEISEKSEIFDDQFSVERPDGSNFTLKIRSTKLEDSAMYFCASSERTENTGELFFGEGSRLTVL.

This chain links TRBV7-2 with TRBJ1-5; no clear D. CDR1 SGHTA and CDR2 FQGNSA come from the germline V gene. The CDR3 totals 17 residues. V lost 2 bases and J lost 0, with 14 bases in between. Written as DNA, the CDR3 is TGTGCCAGCAGCTTAACCAGCCAGGCATATAGCAATCAGCCCCAGCATTTT. Amino acid sequence: CASSLTSQAYSNQPQHF.

The chain is built from TRBV4-1 and TRBJ2-7; D is possibly TRBD2 (6 bases). Deletions cut 0 bases from V and 5 bases from J, with 8 bases between. This CDR3 has 13 amino acids. Germline CDR1 MGHRA, CDR2 YSYEKL. The CDR3 is CASSQDPGDEQYV. The CDR3, as DNA: TGCGCCAGCAGCCAAGATCCGGGGGACGAGCAGTACGTC.

The CDR3, as DNA: TGTGCCAGCACCAGCAGGGTTCTCTCTGGAAACACCATATATTTT. This translates into CASTSRVLSGNTIYF. J is TRBJ1-3 and V is TRBV5-6, with D possibly matching TRBD1 (5 bases). The CDR3 extends over 15 amino acids. Germline-derived CDR1 and CDR2 are SGHDT and YYEEEE. Trimming removed 6 bases at V and 0 bases at J, with 13 bases between.